This is a list of T cell receptor beta chains from one sample in a study of cytomegalovirus exposure and HLA in healthy donors. The assay was immunoSEQ multiplex PCR, and TCRdb's table has in-frame clones only and misses some. The listing records about 75,000 clones. Material for sequencing was PBMCs. Receptors were obtained from a young man in good health and CMV-seropositive. The CDR3 runs from the conserved cysteine through the conserved F or W. D genes are given only for firm matches.

TRBD1	TRBV10-2	TRBJ2-7	15	TGCGCCGCCCTATTGGGACAGGGGAGCTCCTACGAGCAGTACTTC	CAALLGQGSSYEQYF
-	TRBV7-9	TRBJ2-3	14	TGTGCCAGCAGCTTAGTTACAGCCACAGATACGCAGTATTTT	CASSLVTATDTQYF
TRBD2	TRBV5-1	TRBJ2-5	15	TGCGCCAGCAGCTTGGCCTTGGGGGGGCAAGAGACCCAGTACTTC	CASSLALGGQETQYF
TRBD1	TRBV5-5	TRBJ2-5	12	TGTGCCAGCAGCTGGGACAGGGGGACCCAGTACTTC	CASSWDRGTQYF
-	TRBV6-5	TRBJ2-7	14	TGTGCCAGCAGTTACTCGAGAGGATACTACGAGCAGTACTTC	CASSYSRGYYEQYF
-	TRBV7-2	TRBJ1-5	14	TGTGCCAGCAGCCCCCGGGGGGGGAGTCAGCCCCAGCATTTT	CASSPRGGSQPQHF
-	TRBV7-9	TRBJ1-4	17	TGTGCCAGCAGCTTCTGGGCAGGGAGGGCAACTAATGAAAAACTGTTTTTT	CASSFWAGRATNEKLFF
-	TRBV7-3	TRBJ1-3	15	TGTGCCAGCAGCTTACAAGGAGGCTCTGGAAACACCATATATTTT	CASSLQGGSGNTIYF
TRBD1	TRBV7-9	TRBJ1-3	16	TGTGCCAGCAGCCCTCGACAGGGCCACTCTGGAAACACCATATATTTT	CASSPRQGHSGNTIYF
TRBD1	TRBV5-4	TRBJ2-7	14	TGTGCCAGCAGCTTACGGACAGGGCAAGGCGAGCAGTACTTC	CASSLRTGQGEQYF
TRBD1	TRBV5-4	TRBJ2-7	16	TGTGCCAGCAGCCAGGAACCGGGACAGGGGAACTACGAGCAGTACTTC	CASSQEPGQGNYEQYF
-	TRBV5-1	TRBJ1-1	12	TGCGCCTCGGGGTGGGGGCAGGGTGAAGCTTTCTTT	CASGWGQGEAFF
-	TRBV18	TRBJ1-1	13	TGTGCCAGCTCACCGACAGGGAACACTGAAGCTTTCTTT	CASSPTGNTEAFF
-	TRBV4-1	TRBJ1-2	13	TGCGCCAGCAGCCAATCCGGGACATTTGGCTACACCTTC	CASSQSGTFGYTF
-	TRBV28	TRBJ1-3	14	TGTGCCAGCAGAAATCGGGGGTCTGGAAACACCATATATTTT	CASRNRGSGNTIYF
-	TRBV15	TRBJ1-1	14	TGTGCCACCAGCAGAGATAGACGCCGAGGGGAAGCTTTCTTT	CATSRDRRRGEAFF
-	TRBV7-9	TRBJ2-5	14	TGTGCCAGCAGCTTAGCAGGGGCCCAAGAGACCCAGTACTTC	CASSLAGAQETQYF
TRBD1	TRBV7-9	TRBJ1-3	14	TGTGCCAGCAGCTCAGGGGGCGGCTACAACACCATATATTTT	CASSSGGGYNTIYF
-	TRBV18	TRBJ1-2	14	TGTGCCAGCTCACCAGATCAGGCAGACTATGGCTACACCTTC	CASSPDQADYGYTF
TRBD2	TRBV28	TRBJ2-7	16	TGTGCCAGCAGTTTATCTTTGGGGGGGGATGCCTACGAGCAGTACTTC	CASSLSLGGDAYEQYF
TRBD1	TRBV5-1	TRBJ2-7	14	TGCGCCAGCAGCTTGGGGACAGGCACTTACGAGCAGTACTTC	CASSLGTGTYEQYF
-	TRBV6-6	TRBJ1-5	15	TGTGCCAGCAGTCTCCAGGGGAATAGCAATCAGCCCCAGCATTTT	CASSLQGNSNQPQHF